This T cell receptor beta chain was obtained from a study of shared clonotypes between healthy human individuals. V lost 1 base and J lost 3, with 11 bases in between. Germline CDR1 is SGHDT and CDR2 is YYEEEE. The CDR3 length is 14 residues. It was CD45RO-negative cells, positively selected for CCR7, that made up naive CD8 cells, with terminally differentiated effector memory CD45RA+ cells excluded. Profiled with immunoSEQ multiplex PCR; TCRdb holds only in-frame clones, not every one. In the table there are under 1 million clones, 90% to 95% of which are singletons. The origin of this receptor is a man aged 25 to 40 in good health. V gene TRBV5-6 combines with J gene TRBJ2-7, with D perhaps TRBD2 (6 bases). The sequenced sample was naive CD8+ T cells sorted from blood. CDR3 in DNA: TGTGCCAGCAGCTTGCTTGCGGGGTACTACGAGCAGTACTTC. Translating it yields CASSLLAGYYEQYF. Supplemented by reference TRBV5-6 and TRBJ2-7, the full variable domain reads DAGVTQSPTHLIKTRGQQVTLRCSPKSGHDTVSWYQQALGQGPQFIFQYYEEEERQRGNFPDRFSGHQFPNYSSELNVNALLLGDSALYLCASSLLAGYYEQYFGPGTRLTVT.